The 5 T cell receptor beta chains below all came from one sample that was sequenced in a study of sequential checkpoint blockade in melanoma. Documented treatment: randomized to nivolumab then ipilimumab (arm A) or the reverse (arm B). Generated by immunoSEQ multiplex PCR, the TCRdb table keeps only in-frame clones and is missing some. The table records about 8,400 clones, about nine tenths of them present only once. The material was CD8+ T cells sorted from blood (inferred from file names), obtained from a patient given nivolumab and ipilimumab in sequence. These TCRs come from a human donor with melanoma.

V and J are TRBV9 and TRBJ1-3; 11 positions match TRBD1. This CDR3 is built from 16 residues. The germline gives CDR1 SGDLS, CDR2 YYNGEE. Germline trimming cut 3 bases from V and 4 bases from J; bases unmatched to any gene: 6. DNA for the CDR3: TGTGCCAGCAGCGCCCCGGACAGGGGGCTCGGAAACACCATATATTTT. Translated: CASSAPDRGLGNTIYF.

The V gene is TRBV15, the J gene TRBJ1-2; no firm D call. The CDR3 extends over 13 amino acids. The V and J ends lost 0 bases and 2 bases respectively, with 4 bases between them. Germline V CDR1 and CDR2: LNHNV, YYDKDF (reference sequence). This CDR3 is CATSRDRNYGYTF. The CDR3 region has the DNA TGTGCCACCAGCAGAGATCGGAACTATGGCTACACCTTC. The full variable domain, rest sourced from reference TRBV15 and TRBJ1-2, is DAMVIQNPRYQVTQFGKPVTLSCSQTLNHNVMYWYQQKSSQAPKLLFHYYDKDFNNEADTPDNFQSRRPNTSFCFLDIRSPGLGDTAMYLCATSRDRNYGYTFGSGTRLTVV.

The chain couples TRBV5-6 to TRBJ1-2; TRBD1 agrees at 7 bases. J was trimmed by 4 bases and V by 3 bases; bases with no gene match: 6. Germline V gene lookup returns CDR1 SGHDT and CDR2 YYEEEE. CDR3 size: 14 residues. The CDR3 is CASSSGGPVYGYTF. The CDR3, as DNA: TGTGCCAGCAGCTCAGGGGGGCCGGTCTATGGCTACACCTTC. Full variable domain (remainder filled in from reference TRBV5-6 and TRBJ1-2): DAGVTQSPTHLIKTRGQQVTLRCSPKSGHDTVSWYQQALGQGPQFIFQYYEEEERQRGNFPDRFSGHQFPNYSSELNVNALLLGDSALYLCASSSGGPVYGYTFGSGTRLTVV.

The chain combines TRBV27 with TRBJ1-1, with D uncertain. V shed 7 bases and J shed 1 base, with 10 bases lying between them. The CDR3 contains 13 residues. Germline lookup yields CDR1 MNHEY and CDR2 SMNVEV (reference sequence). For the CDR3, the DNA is TGTGCCAGCACTCCCACCGGGAACACTGAAGCTTTCTTT. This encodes CASTPTGNTEAFF.

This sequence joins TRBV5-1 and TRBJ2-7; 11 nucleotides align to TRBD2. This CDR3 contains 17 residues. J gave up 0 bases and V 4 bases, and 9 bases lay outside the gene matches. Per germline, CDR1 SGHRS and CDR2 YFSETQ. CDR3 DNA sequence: TGCGCCAGCAGCGGAAGTACTAGCGGGAGTACCTCCTACGAGCAGTACTTC. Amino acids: CASSGSTSGSTSYEQYF. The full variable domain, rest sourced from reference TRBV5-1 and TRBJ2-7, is KAGVTQTPRYLIKTRGQQVTLSCSPISGHRSVSWYQQTPGQGLQFLFEYFSETQRNKGNFPGRFSGRQFSNSRSEMNVSTLELGDSALYLCASSGSTSGSTSYEQYFGPGTRLTVT.